This T cell receptor (beta chain) was identified in a study of T cell responses to AZD1222 COVID-19 vaccine. Profiled with immunoSEQ multiplex PCR; TCRdb holds only in-frame clones, not every one. Of under 50,000 clones listed, about 88% are singletons. The clonotype originates from an adult who received the MenACWY meningococcal vaccine as a control. The sequenced sample was peripheral blood, obtained 28 days after the second dose of the MenACWY control vaccine.

The CDR3 here is CASSPLSAVGTGELFF. CDR3 nucleotide sequence: TGTGCCAGCAGCCCTCTCTCTGCGGTGGGCACCGGGGAGCTGTTTTTT. The chain employs TRBV7-2 and TRBJ2-2; no firm D call. The CDR3 runs to 16 residues. The germline gives CDR1 SGHTA, CDR2 FQGNSA. Trimming removed 5 bases from V and 4 bases from J, with 17 bases in between.